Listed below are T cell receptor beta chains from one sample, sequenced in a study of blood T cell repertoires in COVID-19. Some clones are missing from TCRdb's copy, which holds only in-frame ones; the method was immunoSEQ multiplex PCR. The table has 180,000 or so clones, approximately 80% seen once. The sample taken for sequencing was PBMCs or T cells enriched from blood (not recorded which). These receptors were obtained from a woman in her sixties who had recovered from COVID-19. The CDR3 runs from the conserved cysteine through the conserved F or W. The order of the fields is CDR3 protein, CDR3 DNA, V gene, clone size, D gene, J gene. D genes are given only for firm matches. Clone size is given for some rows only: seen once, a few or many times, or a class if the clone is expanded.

CASSLGTGGDGYTF	TGTGCCAGCAGCCTAGGGACAGGGGGAGATGGCTACACCTTC	TRBV11-2	.	TRBD1	TRBJ1-2
CASSDYRASSLNEQFF	TGCGCCAGCAGTGATTACAGGGCGTCCTCACTCAATGAGCAGTTCTTC	TRBV10-1	few	.	TRBJ2-1
CATSDPSRDSDQPQHF	TGTGCCACCAGTGACCCAAGCCGGGACAGTGATCAGCCCCAGCATTTT	TRBV24-1	.	TRBD1	TRBJ1-5
CAISAGVGEAFF	TGTGCCATCAGCGCCGGAGTGGGTGAAGCTTTCTTT	TRBV10-3	.	.	TRBJ1-1
CASSLPGTPLNTEAFF	TGTGCCAGCAGTCTACCAGGGACACCGTTGAACACTGAAGCTTTCTTT	TRBV28	few	.	TRBJ1-1
CASSPGTLYNEQFF	TGCGCCAGCAGTCCCGGGACTCTTTACAATGAGCAGTTCTTC	TRBV10-1	.	.	TRBJ2-1
CASSPRGGTPGTEAFF	TGTGCCAGCAGCCCTAGGGGCGGGACCCCTGGTACTGAAGCTTTCTTT	TRBV11-2	.	.	TRBJ1-1
CASTPGLADTDTQYF	TGTGCCAGCACCCCCGGACTAGCGGACACAGATACGCAGTATTTT	TRBV6-5	.	TRBD2	TRBJ2-3
CASRGLTSGRALTGELFF	TGTGCCAGCAGGGGCCTAACTAGCGGGAGGGCCCTGACCGGGGAGCTGTTTTTT	TRBV27	few	TRBD2	TRBJ2-2
CASSLGAYSPLHF	TGTGCCAGCAGCTTGGGGGCCTATTCACCCCTCCACTTT	TRBV5-4	once	.	TRBJ1-6
CASSVGRGPGTGELFF	TGTGCCAGCAGCGTAGGTAGGGGCCCAGGCACCGGGGAGCTGTTTTTT	TRBV9	.	.	TRBJ2-2
CASSLGGPARRSSGNTIYF	TGCGCCAGCAGCTTGGGGGGGCCGGCCAGACGCTCCTCTGGAAACACCATATATTTT	TRBV5-1	.	.	TRBJ1-3
CASSLRVDSPLHF	TGTGCCAGCAGTCTACGGGTGGATTCACCCCTCCACTTT	TRBV12-3/TRBV12-4	.	.	TRBJ1-6
CASSPRDSRDSPLHF	TGCGCCAGCAGCCCCCGAGACAGTAGGGATTCACCCCTCCACTTT	TRBV5-1	few	.	TRBJ1-6
CASSLIAGGLNEQFF	TGTGCCAGCAGCTTAATAGCGGGGGGGCTCAATGAGCAGTTCTTC	TRBV11-2	.	TRBD2	TRBJ2-1
CAWRGQGAFNTEAFF	TGTGCCTGGAGGGGACAGGGGGCATTTAACACTGAAGCTTTCTTT	TRBV30	.	TRBD1	TRBJ1-1
CAAAANYGYTF	TGTGCAGCGGCGGCTAACTATGGCTACACCTTC	TRBV28	.	.	TRBJ1-2